This TCR beta chain was captured in a study of control samples from healthy donors and cancer patients. The V end lost 3 bases, the J end lost 5 bases, and 13 bases lay between the germline ends. CDR1 is LNHDA, CDR2 SQIVND, per germline (reference sequence). The CDR3 spans 14 residues. Repertoires were generated with immunoSEQ multiplex PCR, while TCRdb's copy carries only in-frame clones and drops some. The sample shows 64,000 or so clones, about 92% of them seen only once. The chain joins TRBV19 to TRBJ2-5, with D maybe TRBD1 (7 bases). This clonotype originated in a middle-aged man with colorectal cancer. Source material: PBMCs. In DNA form, the CDR3 reads TGTGCCAGTAGTATCGGAGGGGGCAAGGAGACCCAGTACTTC. It is translated as CASSIGGGKETQYF.